The present T cell receptor (beta chain) was sequenced within a study of cytomegalovirus exposure and HLA in healthy donors. PCR was performed using 60 Vbeta and 13 Jbeta primers. The assay was immunoSEQ multiplex PCR, and TCRdb's table has in-frame clones only and misses some. The sample has fewer than 200,000 clones, 70% to 80% seen once. There are 13 residues in the CDR3. Germline V gene lookup returns CDR1 ENHRY and CDR2 SYGVKD. Trimming took 4 bases from V and 7 from J, leaving 13 bases between them. The sequence was obtained from a female donor in good health and CMV-seronegative. The V gene is TRBV10-3, the J gene TRBJ1-2; D uncertain. Sequencing was carried out using PBMCs. CDR3 nucleotides: TGTGCCATCAGTGGCGGGCAGTTAGGTGGCTACACCTTC. Amino acids: CAISGGQLGGYTF.